This is a list of T cell receptor beta chains from one sample in a study of T cells in Graves' hyperthyroidism and ophthalmopathy. From the multiplex PCR reads, TCRdb called clonotypes with MiXCR, one entry per CDR3 protein. Counted here are over 450,000 distinct CDR3 sequences, approximately 15% occurring once; the ten biggest clones make up around 17%. The sample was blood. Every receptor here comes from a woman aged 18 to 35 with Graves' hyperthyroidism. The CDR3 runs from the conserved cysteine through the conserved F or W. Each record gives: J gene, clone size, V gene, D gene, CDR3 protein, CDR3 DNA. A D gene is named only where the DNA matches it firmly. A clone size is listed for some rows: how often the clone was seen (once, few, many), or a class if it is expanded.

j_gene: TRBJ2-2
abundance: -
v_gene: TRBV19
d_gene: TRBD2
CDR3aa: CASLPGLAGAGELFF
CDR3nt: TGTGCCAGTCTCCCGGGACTAGCGGGCGCAGGGGAGCTGTTTTTT

j_gene: TRBJ2-7
abundance: many
v_gene: TRBV30
d_gene: TRBD2
CDR3aa: CAWSGGSGSYEQYF
CDR3nt: TGTGCCTGGAGTGGTGGTAGCGGGAGCTACGAGCAGTACTTC

j_gene: TRBJ1-4
abundance: many
v_gene: TRBV6-1
d_gene: TRBD1
CDR3aa: CASSRDRGEKLFF
CDR3nt: TGTGCCAGCAGCCGGGACAGGGGTGAAAAACTGTTTTTT

j_gene: TRBJ1-1
abundance: many
v_gene: TRBV5-1
d_gene: -
CDR3aa: CASSLGNENTEAFF
CDR3nt: TGCGCCAGCAGCTTGGGAAATGAGAACACTGAAGCTTTCTTT

j_gene: TRBJ2-3
abundance: -
v_gene: TRBV7-6
d_gene: -
CDR3aa: CASSLEDPRGTQYF
CDR3nt: TGTGCCAGCAGCTTAGAGGACCCACGGGGGACGCAGTATTTT

j_gene: TRBJ1-3
abundance: many
v_gene: TRBV29-1
d_gene: -
CDR3aa: CSVLRIGLSGNTIYF
CDR3nt: TGCAGCGTTTTAAGGATTGGGTTGAGTGGAAACACCATATATTTT

j_gene: TRBJ2-5
abundance: many
v_gene: TRBV6-1
d_gene: TRBD2
CDR3aa: CASRLLGEGQVAQYF
CDR3nt: TGTGCCAGCAGACTCCTGGGGGAGGGCCAGGTGGCCCAGTACTTC

j_gene: TRBJ2-7
abundance: -
v_gene: TRBV19
d_gene: -
CDR3aa: CASSIGTTYEQYF
CDR3nt: TGTGCCAGTAGTATAGGTACTACCTACGAGCAGTACTTC

j_gene: TRBJ2-5
abundance: many
v_gene: TRBV29-1
d_gene: -
CDR3aa: CSVELTSIRFETQYF
CDR3nt: TGCAGCGTTGAACTGACTAGTATTCGCTTTGAGACCCAGTACTTC

j_gene: TRBJ1-5
abundance: many
v_gene: TRBV11-2
d_gene: -
CDR3aa: CASSLGGRDNQPQHF
CDR3nt: TGTGCCAGCAGCTTAGGGGGGAGGGACAATCAGCCCCAGCATTTT

j_gene: TRBJ2-1
abundance: many
v_gene: TRBV27
d_gene: TRBD1
CDR3aa: CASGQGAYNEQFF
CDR3nt: TGTGCCAGCGGACAGGGGGCTTACAATGAGCAGTTCTTC

j_gene: TRBJ1-2
abundance: many
v_gene: TRBV7-2
d_gene: -
CDR3aa: CASSLPALVGREGYTF
CDR3nt: TGTGCCAGCAGCTTACCGGCCCTTGTGGGGCGGGAGGGCTACACCTTC

j_gene: TRBJ2-3
abundance: many
v_gene: TRBV5-1
d_gene: TRBD2
CDR3aa: CASSFSGEGDTQYF
CDR3nt: TGCGCCAGCAGCTTTAGCGGGGAGGGGGATACGCAGTATTTT

j_gene: TRBJ1-5
abundance: many
v_gene: TRBV28
d_gene: -
CDR3aa: CATWGVTAQPQHF
CDR3nt: TGTGCCACCTGGGGCGTAACGGCCCAGCCCCAGCATTTT

j_gene: TRBJ1-2
abundance: many
v_gene: TRBV6-5
d_gene: -
CDR3aa: CASSYAGRVGYTF
CDR3nt: TGTGCCAGCAGTTACGCCGGAAGGGTTGGCTACACCTTC

j_gene: TRBJ2-7
abundance: many
v_gene: TRBV3-1
d_gene: TRBD2
CDR3aa: CASTRGSGPSYEQYF
CDR3nt: TGTGCCAGCACGCGGGGTAGCGGGCCCTCCTACGAGCAGTACTTC

j_gene: TRBJ2-1
abundance: many
v_gene: TRBV24-1
d_gene: -
CDR3aa: CATSDWDPKQFF
CDR3nt: TGTGCCACCAGTGATTGGGACCCTAAGCAGTTCTTC

j_gene: TRBJ2-7
abundance: -
v_gene: TRBV4-1
d_gene: -
CDR3aa: CASSPRTAYEQYF
CDR3nt: TGCGCCAGCAGCCCCCGGACAGCTTACGAGCAGTACTTC

j_gene: TRBJ2-2
abundance: many
v_gene: TRBV12-3/TRBV12-4
d_gene: TRBD2
CDR3aa: CASSLVAGSDGELFF
CDR3nt: TGTGCCAGCAGTTTGGTAGCGGGAAGCGACGGGGAGCTGTTTTTT

j_gene: TRBJ2-7
abundance: few
v_gene: TRBV5-6
d_gene: -
CDR3aa: CASSTSSYEQYF
CDR3nt: TGTGCCAGCAGCACCAGCTCCTACGAGCAGTACTTC

j_gene: TRBJ1-2
abundance: -
v_gene: TRBV30
d_gene: -
CDR3aa: CAWSTRTDYGYTF
CDR3nt: TGTGCCTGGAGTACCCGGACGGACTATGGCTACACCTTC

j_gene: TRBJ1-4
abundance: many
v_gene: TRBV28
d_gene: -
CDR3aa: CASTKGTNEKLFF
CDR3nt: TGTGCCAGCACCAAGGGAACTAATGAAAAACTGTTTTTT

j_gene: TRBJ1-1
abundance: -
v_gene: TRBV19
d_gene: -
CDR3aa: CASSTADGRAEAFF
CDR3nt: TGTGCCAGTAGTACCGCGGACGGTAGAGCTGAAGCTTTCTTT

j_gene: TRBJ1-4
abundance: -
v_gene: TRBV10-3
d_gene: TRBD1
CDR3aa: CAISEDRAGEKLFF
CDR3nt: TGTGCCATCAGTGAAGACAGGGCTGGTGAAAAACTGTTTTTT

j_gene: TRBJ2-1
abundance: -
v_gene: TRBV6-1
d_gene: TRBD1
CDR3aa: CASSDRQGRSYNEQFF
CDR3nt: TGTGCCAGCAGTGACCGACAGGGTCGCTCCTACAATGAGCAGTTCTTC

j_gene: TRBJ1-2
abundance: many
v_gene: TRBV12-3/TRBV12-4
d_gene: TRBD1
CDR3aa: CASRRATGTGRYGYTF
CDR3nt: TGTGCCAGCAGGCGGGCTACCGGGACAGGGAGGTATGGCTACACCTTC

j_gene: TRBJ2-3
abundance: many
v_gene: TRBV12-3/TRBV12-4
d_gene: -
CDR3aa: CASSSRVGDTQYF
CDR3nt: TGTGCCAGCAGTTCAAGAGTTGGGGATACGCAGTATTTT

j_gene: TRBJ1-5
abundance: many
v_gene: TRBV20-1
d_gene: -
CDR3aa: CSARVDQSQPQHF
CDR3nt: TGCAGTGCTAGAGTAGACCAGAGTCAGCCCCAGCATTTT

j_gene: TRBJ2-3
abundance: many
v_gene: TRBV14
d_gene: TRBD1
CDR3aa: CASSLQTGASDTQYF
CDR3nt: TGTGCCAGCAGCCTCCAGACAGGGGCTTCAGATACGCAGTATTTT

j_gene: TRBJ1-4
abundance: many
v_gene: TRBV13
d_gene: -
CDR3aa: CASSLGLRQGVKLFF
CDR3nt: TGTGCCAGCAGCTTAGGCCTACGGCAGGGTGTTAAACTGTTTTTT

j_gene: TRBJ1-5
abundance: few
v_gene: TRBV6-2/TRBV6-3
d_gene: -
CDR3aa: CASSYGGSSNQPQHF
CDR3nt: TGTGCCAGCAGTTACGGGGGGTCCAGCAATCAGCCCCAGCATTTT

j_gene: TRBJ2-2
abundance: few
v_gene: TRBV10-2
d_gene: -
CDR3aa: CASRVPSATGELFF
CDR3nt: TGCGCCAGCAGGGTACCTAGTGCCACCGGGGAGCTGTTTTTT

j_gene: TRBJ1-4
abundance: -
v_gene: TRBV29-1
d_gene: -
CDR3aa: CSVESGNNEKLFF
CDR3nt: TGCAGCGTTGAGTCCGGTAATAATGAAAAACTGTTTTTT

j_gene: TRBJ2-1
abundance: few
v_gene: TRBV6-5
d_gene: -
CDR3aa: CASSSLEQFF
CDR3nt: TGTGCCAGCAGTTCCCTCGAGCAGTTCTTC

j_gene: TRBJ2-1
abundance: few
v_gene: TRBV20-1
d_gene: TRBD2
CDR3aa: CSAARGTSDHNEQFF
CDR3nt: TGCAGTGCCGCCCGCGGGACTAGCGACCACAATGAGCAGTTCTTC

j_gene: TRBJ1-5
abundance: many
v_gene: TRBV6-1
d_gene: TRBD1
CDR3aa: CASRRGQGSNQPQHF
CDR3nt: TGTGCCAGCAGGAGGGGACAGGGAAGCAATCAGCCCCAGCATTTT

j_gene: TRBJ1-1
abundance: many
v_gene: TRBV10-3
d_gene: TRBD1
CDR3aa: CAISERGQGLSAFF
CDR3nt: TGTGCCATCAGTGAGAGGGGACAGGGGTTATCAGCTTTCTTT

j_gene: TRBJ1-2
abundance: -
v_gene: TRBV30
d_gene: -
CDR3aa: CAWSEYERARYGYTF
CDR3nt: TGTGCCTGGAGTGAGTATGAGAGGGCCCGCTATGGCTACACCTTC

j_gene: TRBJ2-5
abundance: many
v_gene: TRBV28
d_gene: -
CDR3aa: CASSFVGKETQYF
CDR3nt: TGTGCCAGCAGTTTCGTGGGGAAAGAGACCCAGTACTTC

j_gene: TRBJ1-4
abundance: -
v_gene: TRBV11-2
d_gene: -
CDR3aa: CASSSGNRGKLFF
CDR3nt: TGTGCCAGCAGCTCCGGAAATCGGGGGAAACTGTTTTTT

j_gene: TRBJ1-1
abundance: many
v_gene: TRBV24-1
d_gene: -
CDR3aa: CAPTTRGTEAFF
CDR3nt: TGTGCCCCTACGACTCGCGGCACTGAAGCTTTCTTT

j_gene: TRBJ1-1
abundance: -
v_gene: TRBV19
d_gene: -
CDR3aa: CASSDTGKRITEAFF
CDR3nt: TGTGCCAGTAGTGATACAGGGAAGCGAATCACTGAAGCTTTCTTT

j_gene: TRBJ2-3
abundance: -
v_gene: TRBV6-5
d_gene: TRBD2
CDR3aa: CASSYHGTSGRRRDTQYF
CDR3nt: TGTGCCAGCAGTTATCACGGGACTAGCGGGAGGCGACGAGATACGCAGTATTTT

j_gene: TRBJ1-3
abundance: -
v_gene: TRBV12-3/TRBV12-4
d_gene: -
CDR3aa: CASTLVPGNTIYF
CDR3nt: TGTGCCAGCACTCTAGTACCTGGAAACACCATATATTTT

j_gene: TRBJ2-5
abundance: many
v_gene: TRBV2
d_gene: -
CDR3aa: CASPPRARLGQPQETQYF
CDR3nt: TGTGCCAGCCCCCCAAGAGCGAGACTAGGGCAACCCCAAGAGACCCAGTACTTC

j_gene: TRBJ1-2
abundance: many
v_gene: TRBV11-2
d_gene: -
CDR3aa: CASSSGSYVNGHYGYTF
CDR3nt: TGTGCCAGCAGTTCCGGGTCGTACGTGAATGGGCACTATGGCTACACCTTC

j_gene: TRBJ1-4
abundance: many
v_gene: TRBV30
d_gene: TRBD1
CDR3aa: CAWRGQGQGEKLFF
CDR3nt: TGTGCCTGGAGGGGACAGGGCCAAGGGGAAAAACTGTTTTTT

j_gene: TRBJ1-1
abundance: many
v_gene: TRBV6-1
d_gene: -
CDR3aa: CASSTGSNTEAFF
CDR3nt: TGTGCCAGCAGCACAGGGAGTAACACTGAAGCTTTCTTT

j_gene: TRBJ2-3
abundance: many
v_gene: TRBV3-1
d_gene: TRBD2
CDR3aa: CASSQDLAGADTQYF
CDR3nt: TGTGCCAGCAGCCAAGATCTAGCGGGAGCAGATACGCAGTATTTT

j_gene: TRBJ2-3
abundance: -
v_gene: TRBV20-1
d_gene: -
CDR3aa: CSAPRISADTQYF
CDR3nt: TGCAGTGCCCCTCGGATTTCCGCAGATACGCAGTATTTT

j_gene: TRBJ2-1
abundance: -
v_gene: TRBV2
d_gene: -
CDR3aa: CASSSITGATYNEQFF
CDR3nt: TGTGCCAGCAGCTCAATTACCGGGGCCACCTACAATGAGCAGTTCTTC

j_gene: TRBJ1-6
abundance: -
v_gene: TRBV5-5
d_gene: -
CDR3aa: CASSLGLNNSPLHF
CDR3nt: TGTGCCAGCAGCCTGGGACTGAATAATTCACCCCTCCACTTT

j_gene: TRBJ2-5
abundance: many
v_gene: TRBV12-3/TRBV12-4
d_gene: TRBD1
CDR3aa: CASSFIYGTGREETQYF
CDR3nt: TGTGCCAGCAGTTTTATTTATGGGACAGGGCGGGAAGAGACCCAGTACTTC

j_gene: TRBJ1-1
abundance: many
v_gene: TRBV2
d_gene: -
CDR3aa: CASSDYENTEAFF
CDR3nt: TGTGCCAGCAGTGATTATGAGAACACTGAAGCTTTCTTT